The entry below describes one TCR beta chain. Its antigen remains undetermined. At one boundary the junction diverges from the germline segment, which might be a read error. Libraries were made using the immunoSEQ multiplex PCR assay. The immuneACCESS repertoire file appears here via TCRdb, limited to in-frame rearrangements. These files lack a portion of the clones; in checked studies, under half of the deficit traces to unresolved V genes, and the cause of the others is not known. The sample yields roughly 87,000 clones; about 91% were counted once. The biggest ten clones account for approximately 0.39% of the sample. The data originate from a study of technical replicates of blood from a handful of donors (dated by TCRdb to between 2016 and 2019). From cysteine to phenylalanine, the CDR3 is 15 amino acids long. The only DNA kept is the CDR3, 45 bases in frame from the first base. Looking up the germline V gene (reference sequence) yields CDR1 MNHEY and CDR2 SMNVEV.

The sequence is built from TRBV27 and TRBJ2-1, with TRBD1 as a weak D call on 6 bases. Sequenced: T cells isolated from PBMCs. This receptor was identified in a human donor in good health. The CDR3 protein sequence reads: CASSLGWQGYTEQFF. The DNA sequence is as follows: TGTGCCAGCAGTTTAGGGTGGCAGGGGTACACTGAGCAGTTCTTC.